What follows describes a single T cell receptor (beta chain). This clone was picked up a small number of times. Which antigen it targets is not known. No clone much larger than this one lies a single base away; base qualities are absent. The data were taken from a study of shared clonotypes between healthy human individuals (dated by TCRdb to the early 2020s). For the wider study: The cohort included three men and a couple of women between 18 and 49 years of age. Per donor, three plates each were used for CD4 naive and CD4 memory, two for CD8 naive, and one for CD8 memory. To estimate repertoire size and how much clonotype sharing occurs between individuals, the study deeply sequenced the blood TCR repertoires of about five healthy adults. Different laboratories and diverse techniques were used to prepare libraries and sequence TCR repertoires, to increase sequencing depth and limit assay-specific biases. Per donor, leukapheresis produced somewhere between about 0.8 and 9.5 billion PBMCs. The paper as a whole reports these results and caveats: Because the study included a small number of donors, the genetic and exposure-history diversity represented was limited. Naive subsets generally had larger estimated clonotype richness than memory subsets. Sampling was limited to blood, and TCR repertoires in tissue likely differ from TCR repertoires in blood. Compared with non-shared clonotypes, the clonotypes found in all four sorted-subset donors had higher generation probabilities. Even with the large sequencing depth, rarefaction of the sorted-subset datasets indicated that sequencing was incomplete. Across a handful of donors, roughly 5.1% of naive CD4, approximately 3.6% of naive CD8, about 2.3% of memory CD4, and under 0.45% of memory CD8 clonotypes were shared. Pairwise subsampling indicated that sequencing depth was expected to affect the degree of clonotype sharing among donors.

In the germline V gene, CDR1 corresponds to MDHEN and CDR2 to SYDVKM. Deletion took 10 bases off V and 6 bases off J, with a span of 16 bases between the germline ends. The CDR3 runs 13 amino acids, cysteine and phenylalanine included. Just CDR3 DNA is preserved here, 39 bases in frame from base 1. Using the deep immunoSEQ assay, multiplex PCR amplified TCR CDR3 regions from genomic DNA. For each cell subset, the extracted genomic DNA was distributed evenly across all wells of several immunoSEQ 96-well plates, and each plate served as one replicate. For sorted subsets, about 220 ng of genomic DNA, equivalent to roughly 33,000 T cell genomes, went into each replicate PCR. Purified libraries were quantified with a Qubit 3.0 fluorometer, sized on a Bioanalyzer 2100, and re-quantified with the KAPA Library Quantification kit. A separate single-read 150-cycle Illumina NextSeq 550 flow cell was used to sequence each immunoSEQ 96-well plate. In the paper's pipeline: Because only junctional sequences without quality scores were contained in the immunoSEQ output, filtering matching that applied to full-length reads could not be performed. To assign V/J genes and CDR3, sequences were annotated against IMGT germline references using PyIR, a Python wrapper for IgBLAST v1.9. Any read was removed if the V/J assignment was weak (E-value above 1e-6), the CDR3 was missing, or the read contained stop codons, out-of-frame junctions, or ambiguous translated residues. A V3J clonotype was defined by an identical inferred V gene, J gene, and CDR3 amino acid sequence. Percentage overlap between repertoires was computed as shared unique clonotypes divided by the size of the smaller repertoire. Three approaches were used to assess repertoire richness: RTK rarefaction, the Chao1 estimator, and Recon v2.1 estimates of unobserved clonotypes. OLGA was used to compute generation probabilities for all TCRbeta clonotypes that the gDNA method yielded from a few donors. TCRdb mirrors the immuneACCESS table, restricted to in-frame sequences. Some clones are absent from its copies; in checked studies, under half trace to an unresolved V gene, and the reason for the others is unknown. Clonal size and the V and J genes are those of that table, whereas D and trimming came from the DNA. The sample records 2 million to 2.5 million clones, over 90% of which are singletons. Jointly, the top ten make up 0.39% of the sample.

The donors were healthy, HIV-negative adults who had no recently reported acute infections or vaccinations. All donors were Caucasian adults living in Nashville, Tennessee, USA. CD4+ T cells were enriched by magnetic negative selection; naive cells were then positively selected on CD45RA, and the negative fraction formed the memory subset. After blood collection by leukapheresis, PBMCs were isolated using Ficoll-Histopaque density gradient centrifugation and then cryopreserved in the vapor phase of liquid nitrogen. Analytical flow cytometry was used to check the purity and quantity of each magnetically sorted T cell population. Genomic DNA was isolated from every sorted fraction and measured by UV absorbance on a Nanodrop 2000c.

Material for sequencing was naive CD4+ T cells from PBMCs. The sample's cell subset or site label is to be understood as: CD45RA+ positively selected. The receptor was isolated from a man aged 18 to 30 in good health. Some clones in this sample may be carry-over from other donors' samples. Here the chain combines TRBV28 and TRBJ1-5, and TRBD1 may be the D gene, going by 6 matching bases. The CDR3 reads as follows: CATRGGSGQPQHF. At the DNA level, the sequence is TGTGCCACCCGGGGGGGCAGCGGTCAGCCCCAGCATTTT.